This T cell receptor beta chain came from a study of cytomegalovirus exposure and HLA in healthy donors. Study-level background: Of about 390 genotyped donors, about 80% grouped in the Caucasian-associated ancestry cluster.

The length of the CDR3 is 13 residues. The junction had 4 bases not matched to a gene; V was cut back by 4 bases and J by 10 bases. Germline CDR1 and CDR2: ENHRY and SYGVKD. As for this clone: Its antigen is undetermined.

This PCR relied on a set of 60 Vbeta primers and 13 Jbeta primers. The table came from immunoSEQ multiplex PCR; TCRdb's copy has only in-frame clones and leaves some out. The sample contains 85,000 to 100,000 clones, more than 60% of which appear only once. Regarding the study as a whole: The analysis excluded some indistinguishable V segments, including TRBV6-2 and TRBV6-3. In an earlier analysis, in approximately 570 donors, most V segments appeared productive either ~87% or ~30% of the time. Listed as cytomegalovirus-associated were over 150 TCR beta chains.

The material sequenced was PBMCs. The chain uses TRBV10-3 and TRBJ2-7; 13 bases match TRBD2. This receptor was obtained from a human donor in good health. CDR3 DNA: TGTGCCATCAGTGGTGGACTAGCGGGGGCACAGTACTTC. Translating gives CAISGGLAGAQYF.